This T cell receptor (beta chain) was captured in a study of T cells in women clearing cervical HPV infection. Looking at the study overall: Women with histologically confirmed HPV16-related CIN3 or worse, 2 with invasive cancer, served as cases.

This CDR3 is 14 amino acids long. V shed 1 base and J 7 bases; nucleotides not matched to a gene: 8. Per germline, CDR1 DFQATT and CDR2 SNEGSKA (reference sequence). Whole-study results and caveats: Cases and controls were distinguished at AUC 0.83 by richness and V genes.

With respect to this clone: Its antigen is unidentified. The read falls 3 residues short of the CDR3 end, and the missing part is taken from the germline J gene.

Method: immunoSEQ multiplex PCR; TCRdb's copy keeps in-frame clones and lacks some. The listing records roughly 34,000 clones. The chain employs TRBV20-1 and TRBJ2-3, with 7 bases matching TRBD1. The receptor's source is a woman aged 18 to 75 with a cervical HPV16 infection that either progressed to CIN3+ or cleared (not recorded which). Sequenced: blood buffy coat. The sequenced part of the CDR3 DNA is TGCAGTGCTAGAGGTTTTGAGGGGGCGTATACG. Translation: CSARGFEGAYT. The CDR3, in full, reads CSARGFEGAYTQYF.